A selection of T cell receptor beta chains follows, all from one sample in a study of post-analysis software for immune sequencing data. TCRdb called the PCR reads again in MiXCR, with one record for every CDR3 protein. In the table there are 380,000 or so distinct CDR3 sequences, roughly 35% of which are singletons. Source material: blood. All receptors derive from a girl aged 10-17 years with multiple sclerosis. CDR3s include the opening cysteine and the closing phenylalanine or tryptophan. Rows give clone size only sometimes, using once, few, many, or a class for an expanded clone.

cdr3_aa j_call clone_size cdr3_length v_call
CASSHPLATSGDNEQFF TRBJ2-1 NA 17 TRBV11-2
CASSLESWGGAYNEQFF TRBJ2-1 few 17 TRBV5-1
CASRPGLSTDTQYF TRBJ2-3 NA 14 TRBV12-3/TRBV12-4
CASTPTAFYGYTF TRBJ1-2 many 13 TRBV12-3/TRBV12-4
CASSQDQGIGREQYF TRBJ2-5 NA 15 TRBV3-1
CASSLGLESGELFF TRBJ2-2 few 14 TRBV7-2
CASSIDGGTDTQYF TRBJ2-3 NA 14 TRBV9
CASSQAWDRVTDTQYF TRBJ2-3 few 16 TRBV4-1
CASSVTRGSSYNSPLHF TRBJ1-6 few 17 TRBV7-6
CAISEGGGSYNEQFF TRBJ2-1 many 15 TRBV10-3
CASSLSAGGPASYEQYF TRBJ2-7 NA 17 TRBV27
CASRSGGAGYYNEQFF TRBJ2-1 NA 16 TRBV7-9
CASSLAGGPGTQYF TRBJ2-3 NA 14 TRBV6-2/TRBV6-3
CATSRSTGITNEQFF TRBJ2-1 NA 15 TRBV15
CASSLGSQDGYGYTF TRBJ1-2 NA 15 TRBV5-1
CASNDAGQGAYEQYF TRBJ2-7 NA 15 TRBV12-3/TRBV12-4
CSVAWTRKETQYF TRBJ2-5 NA 13 TRBV29-1